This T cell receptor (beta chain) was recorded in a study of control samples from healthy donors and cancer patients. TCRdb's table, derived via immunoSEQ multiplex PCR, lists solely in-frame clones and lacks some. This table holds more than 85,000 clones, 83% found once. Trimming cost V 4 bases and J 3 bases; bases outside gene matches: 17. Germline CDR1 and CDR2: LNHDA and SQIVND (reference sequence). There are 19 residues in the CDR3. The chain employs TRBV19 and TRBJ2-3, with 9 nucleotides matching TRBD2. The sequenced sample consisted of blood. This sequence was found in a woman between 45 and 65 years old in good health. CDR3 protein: CASSTRSSGRWFRTDTQYF. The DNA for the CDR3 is TGTGCCAGTAGTACCCGGAGTAGCGGGAGATGGTTTCGGACAGATACGCAGTATTTT. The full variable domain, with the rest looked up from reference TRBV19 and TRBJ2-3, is DGGITQSPKYLFRKEGQNVTLSCEQNLNHDAMYWYRQDPGQGLRLIYYSQIVNDFQKGDIAEGYSVSREKKESFPLTVTSAQKNPTAFYLCASSTRSSGRWFRTDTQYFGPGTRLTVL.